Listed here is a single T cell receptor beta chain. Other DNA sequences of this sample code for an identical CDR3. Sequenced by immunoSEQ multiplex PCR; TCRdb stores in-frame clones only, minus some. In the table there are millions of clones, under 95% of which are singletons. CDR1 is MDHEN and CDR2 is SYDVKM in the germline V gene. Trimming pared 7 bases from V and 3 bases from J, leaving 7 bases between. CDR3 length equals 11 residues. This entry is derived from a study of shared clonotypes between healthy human individuals. Study information: A couple of women and three men aged 18 to 49 served as donors.

CD8 cells regarded as naive lacked CD45RO, were positively chosen for CCR7, and omitted terminally differentiated effector memory CD45RA+ cells. The V call is TRBV28, the J call TRBJ2-7; either TRBD1 or TRBD2 may supply D (5 bases each). The sequence was collected from a man between 18 and 35 years old in good health. Some clones in this sample may be carry-over from other donors' samples. Sequencing used naive CD8+ T cells from PBMCs. The CDR3 sequence is CASKRGYEQYF. CDR3 DNA sequence: TGTGCCAGCAAGAGGGGCTACGAGCAGTACTTC.